This entry lists 6 T cell receptor beta chains sequenced from one sample in a study of blood T cell repertoires in COVID-19. The protocol was immunoSEQ multiplex PCR, while the TCRdb copy is restricted to in-frame clones and leaves out a portion. The sample consists of about 95,000 clones, 75% to 95% of them appearing once. The sample comprised peripheral blood. These receptors came from a woman between 50 and 59 years old in a cohort sampled during active COVID-19.

This sequence joins TRBV6-5 and TRBJ1-2; a possible D gene is TRBD1 (5 bases). CDR1 is MNHEY, CDR2 SVGAGI, per germline. V lost 2 bases, J lost 8 bases, and 9 bases lay in between. The CDR3 spans 12 residues. CDR3 DNA: TGTGCCAGCAGTTACCCGGGGGTAGGCTACACCTTC. This sequence encodes CASSYPGVGYTF.

The rearrangement links TRBV19 to TRBJ1-1, with TRBD1 matching over 10 bases. The germline CDR1 and CDR2 sequences are LNHDA and SQIVND (reference sequence). The CDR3 spans 15 residues. V was pared by 6 bases and J by 5 bases, with 9 bases of the junction left unmatched. The CDR3 coding sequence is TGTGCCAGTAGAGAGACAGGGGGCGGGCGGACTGAAGCTTTCTTT. Translated: CASRETGGGRTEAFF. The whole variable domain, filled in from reference TRBV19 and TRBJ1-1, reads DGGITQSPKYLFRKEGQNVTLSCEQNLNHDAMYWYRQDPGQGLRLIYYSQIVNDFQKGDIAEGYSVSREKKESFPLTVTSAQKNPTAFYLCASRETGGGRTEAFFGQGTRLTVV.

The chain joins TRBV19 to TRBJ1-1, with 10 bases aligning to TRBD1. Germline V CDR1 and CDR2: LNHDA, SQIVND (reference sequence). The CDR3 loop spans 14 amino acids. The V segment lost 3 bases and the J segment 5 bases; nucleotides outside the gene matches: 3. CDR3 sequence (DNA): TGTGCCAGTAGTATCGGACAGGGGGGGACTGAAGCTTTCTTT. This translates into CASSIGQGGTEAFF.

The chain is built from TRBV5-5 and TRBJ1-2; maybe TRBD1 (6 bases). CDR1 is SGHKS and CDR2 is YYEKEE in the germline V gene (reference sequence). CDR3 length equals 16 residues. The V end lost 0 bases, the J end lost 4 bases, and 16 bases lay between the germline ends. CDR3 protein: CASSLVVGGAGYGYTF. In nucleotides, the CDR3 is TGTGCCAGCAGCTTGGTTGTTGGGGGGGCCGGCTATGGCTACACCTTC.

This chain uses TRBV2 with TRBJ2-7; TRBD2 agrees at 8 bases. Germline trimming cut 5 bases from V and 3 bases from J; bases unmatched to any gene: 6. The germline CDR1 and CDR2 sequences are SNHLY and FYNNEI. There are 14 residues in the CDR3. CDR3 protein: CASSRGGGFYEQYF. Here the CDR3 DNA reads TGTGCCAGCAGTCGGGGCGGGGGGTTCTACGAGCAGTACTTC.

The J gene is TRBJ2-1, the V gene TRBV10-1, with 8 bases matching TRBD2. With V trimmed by 5 bases and J by 10 bases, 10 bases remained unmatched. The CDR3 loop spans 14 amino acids. Germline V gene sequence: CDR1 WNHNN, CDR2 SYGVQD (reference sequence). Here the CDR3 DNA reads TGCGCCAGCAGTCCTGACGGGGGGGTTTTCGAGCAGTTCTTC. This gives the protein CASSPDGGVFEQFF.